This TCR beta chain came from a study of blood T cell repertoires in COVID-19. Turning to the study itself: Samples of COVID-19 (acute and convalescent) were obtained from the United States, Italy and Spain. Nucleic acid was either cDNA or gDNA, and it came from T cells, B-cell-depleted T cells, or PBMCs.

Participants spanned ages about 18 to 100 years and resided in 24 US areas. Only in-frame clones appear in the TCRdb table, and some are missing; sequencing was by immunoSEQ multiplex PCR. The table lists roughly 430,000 clones, roughly 88% of them singletons. The germline V gene encodes CDR1 SGHDT and CDR2 YYEEEE. The CDR3 extends over 13 amino acids. Trimming took 5 bases from V and 6 from J; bases not matched to a gene: 2. The chain joins TRBV5-6 to TRBJ1-4; 9 bases are a match to TRBD1. The source is a woman aged 40 to 49 with acute COVID-19. The sample comprised PBMCs or T cells enriched from blood (not recorded which). The DNA of the CDR3 is TGTGCCAGCAGGCGGACAGGGGATGAAAAACTGTTTTTT. Translation: CASRRTGDEKLFF.